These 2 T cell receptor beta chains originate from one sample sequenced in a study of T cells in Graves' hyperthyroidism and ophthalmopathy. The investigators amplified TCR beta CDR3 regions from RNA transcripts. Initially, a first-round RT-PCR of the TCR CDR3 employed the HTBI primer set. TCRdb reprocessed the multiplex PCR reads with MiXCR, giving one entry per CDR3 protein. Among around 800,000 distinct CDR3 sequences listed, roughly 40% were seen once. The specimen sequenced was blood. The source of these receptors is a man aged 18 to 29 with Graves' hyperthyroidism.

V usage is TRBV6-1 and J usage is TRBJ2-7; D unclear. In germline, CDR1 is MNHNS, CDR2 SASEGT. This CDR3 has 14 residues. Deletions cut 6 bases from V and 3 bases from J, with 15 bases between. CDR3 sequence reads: CASRSLHRGYEQYF. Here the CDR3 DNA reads TGTGCCAGCAGATCCCTACATAGAGGCTACGAGCAGTACTTC.

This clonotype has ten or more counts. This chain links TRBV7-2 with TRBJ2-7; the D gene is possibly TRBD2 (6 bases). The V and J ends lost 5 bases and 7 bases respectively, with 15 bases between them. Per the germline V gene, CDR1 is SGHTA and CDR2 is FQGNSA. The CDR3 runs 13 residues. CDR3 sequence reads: CASSPVASGEQYF. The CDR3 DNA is TGTGCCAGCAGCCCCGTGGCGAGCGGGGAGCAGTACTTC. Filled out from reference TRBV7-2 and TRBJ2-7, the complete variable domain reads GAGVSQSPSNKVTEKGKDVELRCDPISGHTALYWYRQSLGQGLEFLIYFQGNSAPDKSGLPSDRFSAERTGGSVSTLTIQRTQQEDSAVYLCASSPVASGEQYFGPGTRLTVT.